This entry lists 25 T cell receptor beta chains sequenced from one sample in a study of blood T cell repertoires in COVID-19. Data came from immunoSEQ multiplex PCR; TCRdb stores just in-frame clones and leaves some out. The table has around 200,000 clones, about 86% seen once; the top ten hold more than 6.5%. Sequenced: peripheral blood. Every receptor here comes from a man in his forties or fifties with active or convalescent COVID-19.

This chain joins TRBV19 and TRBJ2-7; weak D call: TRBD1 (5 bases). Germline CDR1 LNHDA, CDR2 SQIVND (reference sequence). The CDR3 totals 15 residues. V lost 3 bases to trimming and J lost 3 bases, with 15 bases between them. CDR3 DNA: TGTGCCAGTAGTATGGGCTGGACAACCCTCTACGAGCAGTACTTC. Its protein is CASSMGWTTLYEQYF.

The CDR3, as DNA: TGCGCCAGCAGCGCGGATTGGGGCCTGGTTTACGAGCAGTACTTC. It codes for CASSADWGLVYEQYF. The chain combines TRBV4-1 with TRBJ2-7, with D possibly TRBD1 on 5 matching bases. Looked up from germline, CDR1 is MGHRA and CDR2 is YSYEKL. Trimming shortened V by 5 bases and J by 4 bases, and 18 bases separated the two germline ends. CDR3 length equals 15 residues.

V gene TRBV11-3 combines with J gene TRBJ1-2; D call uncertain. Trimming left V 2 bases short and J 1 base short, with 8 bases between. CDR1 is SGHNT, CDR2 YENEEA, per germline. The CDR3 extends over 14 amino acids. This CDR3 is CASSLSEVNYGYTF. The CDR3 DNA follows: TGTGCCAGCAGCTTATCTGAGGTTAACTATGGCTACACCTTC.

The genes are TRBV6-2 or TRBV6-3 and TRBJ1-2; D gene unclear. The V and J ends lost 2 bases and 6 bases respectively, with 10 bases between them. The CDR3 sequence is 13 residues long. The germline CDR1 and CDR2 sequences are MNHEY and SVGEGT. CDR3 nucleotides: TGTGCCAGCAGTTACAAGGGAGGGAATGGCTACACCTTC. Residues: CASSYKGGNGYTF.

This chain uses TRBV18 with TRBJ2-5, with a weak D call TRBD1 (5 bases). The CDR3 loop spans 14 amino acids. Per the germline V gene, CDR1 is KGHSH and CDR2 is LQKENI. Trimming removed 3 bases from V and 4 bases from J, with 12 bases in between. CDR3 loop: CASSPGLTVETQYF. The CDR3 DNA follows: TGTGCCAGCTCACCGGGGCTGACGGTAGAGACCCAGTACTTC.

The chain carries TRBV12-3 or TRBV12-4 and TRBJ1-2; TRBD1 might be the D (5 bases). This CDR3 contains 13 residues. Trimming cost V 6 bases and J 4 bases, with 12 bases left between them. The CDR3 sequence: CASSQGQVYGYTF. CDR3 DNA: TGTGCCAGCAGCCAAGGACAAGTCTATGGCTACACCTTC.

There are a few counts of this clone. The V and J genes are TRBV12-5 and TRBJ1-6; D gene uncertain. This CDR3 contains 14 residues. Trimming stripped 5 bases from V and 0 bases from J, with 5 bases between. Germline values: CDR1 LGHNT, CDR2 FRNRAP. CDR3 bases: TGTGCTAGTGGTCCGAGCTCCTATAATTCACCCCTCCACTTT. It yields the protein CASGPSSYNSPLHF.

The chain carries TRBV28 and TRBJ1-5; 11 nucleotides agree with TRBD1. Germline CDR1 is MDHEN and CDR2 is SYDVKM. The CDR3 runs to 20 residues. V was clipped by 2 bases and J by 0 bases; unmatched bases: 12. The chain's CDR3 is CASSLPRDRGIRHSNQPQHF. CDR3 in DNA: TGTGCCAGCAGTTTACCCCGGGACAGGGGGATAAGGCATAGCAATCAGCCCCAGCATTTT.

This clone was seen once. The chain recombines TRBV7-9 with TRBJ2-7; 7 nucleotides line up with TRBD1. This CDR3 comprises 13 residues. J gave up 7 bases and V 4 bases, and 7 bases lay outside the gene matches. In germline, CDR1 is SEHNR, CDR2 FQNEAQ (reference sequence). Here the CDR3 DNA reads TGTGCCAGCAGCTCCCTAGACAGGGTGGAGCAGTACTTC. This translates into CASSSLDRVEQYF.

This rearrangement joins TRBV19 to TRBJ2-1; 7 bases map to TRBD2. After removal of 1 base from V and 3 bases from J, the junction contained 6 bases not matched to a gene. There are 16 residues in the CDR3. Germline CDR1 and CDR2: LNHDA and SQIVND (reference sequence). CDR3 coding DNA: TGTGCCAGTAGTATAGGTGGGGGGGATCACTACAATGAGCAGTTCTTC. This encodes CASSIGGGDHYNEQFF. The full variable domain, with the rest looked up from reference TRBV19 and TRBJ2-1, is DGGITQSPKYLFRKEGQNVTLSCEQNLNHDAMYWYRQDPGQGLRLIYYSQIVNDFQKGDIAEGYSVSREKKESFPLTVTSAQKNPTAFYLCASSIGGGDHYNEQFFGPGTRLTVL.

The chain employs TRBV18 and TRBJ2-1, with TRBD1 matching 7 bases. There are 17 residues in the CDR3. V lost 0 bases and J lost 5; bases outside the gene matches: 10. Per germline, CDR1 KGHSH and CDR2 LQKENI. The CDR3 sequence: CASSPPQTGTLHNEQFF. The CDR3 region has the DNA TGTGCCAGCTCACCACCCCAGACAGGGACACTTCACAATGAGCAGTTCTTC.

This chain links TRBV6-1 with TRBJ2-1; maybe TRBD1 (7 bases). Germline CDR1 is MNHNS and CDR2 is SASEGT. V lost 2 bases and J lost 2, with 19 bases in between. The CDR3 is 18 residues long. CDR3 residues: CASSEWAGGTQPYNEQFF. The CDR3 coding sequence is TGTGCCAGCAGTGAATGGGCAGGGGGGACACAACCCTACAATGAGCAGTTCTTC.

The rearrangement uses TRBV7-9 and TRBJ2-2, with 11 bases that match TRBD2. The germline V gene encodes CDR1 SEHNR and CDR2 FQNEAQ (reference sequence). The V segment lost 7 bases and the J segment 6 bases; nucleotides outside the gene matches: 13. The CDR3 length is 17 residues. CDR3: CASTSGLAGSAAGELFF. For the CDR3, the DNA is TGTGCCAGCACCTCAGGACTAGCGGGCTCCGCGGCCGGGGAGCTGTTTTTT.

V is TRBV30 and J is TRBJ2-1; 7 nucleotides match TRBD1. CDR1 is GTSNPN, CDR2 SVGIG, per germline (reference sequence). V shed 3 bases, J shed 9 bases, and the junction held 5 bases outside the gene matches. CDR3 length equals 12 residues. DNA for the CDR3: TGTGCCTGGAGGACAGGGTCGGCTGAGCAGTTCTTC. Its translation is CAWRTGSAEQFF.

CDR3 sequence: CASSHRQGITSEQFF. The DNA of the CDR3 is TGTGCCAGCAGCCATAGACAGGGAATAACTAGTGAGCAGTTCTTC. V and J are TRBV11-2 and TRBJ2-1, with 7 nucleotides matching TRBD1. V shed 5 bases, J shed 9 bases, and the junction held 13 bases outside the gene matches. Germline-derived CDR1 and CDR2 are SGHAT and FQNNGV. The CDR3 is made up of 15 amino acids.

V usage is TRBV19 and J usage is TRBJ1-2; tentative D call: TRBD1 (6 bases). Germline lookup yields CDR1 LNHDA and CDR2 SQIVND (reference sequence). V was trimmed by 8 bases and J by 1 base, leaving 20 bases between them. The CDR3 runs to 16 residues. CDR3 loop: CASGREDRTFNYGYTF. CDR3 nucleotide sequence: TGTGCCAGTGGCCGGGAGGACAGAACCTTTAACTATGGCTACACCTTC.

This rearrangement joins TRBV7-2 to TRBJ1-1; 9 bases match TRBD1. Germline V gene data show CDR1 as SGHTA and CDR2 as FQGNSA. The junction had 10 bases not matched to a gene; V was cut back by 4 bases and J by 1 base. This CDR3 is 17 amino acids long. For the CDR3, the DNA is TGTGCCAGCAGCTCTATACTGGACAGGGGACAGAACACTGAAGCTTTCTTT. It specifies CASSSILDRGQNTEAFF. Full variable domain (rest looked up from reference TRBV7-2 and TRBJ1-1): GAGVSQSPSNKVTEKGKDVELRCDPISGHTALYWYRQSLGQGLEFLIYFQGNSAPDKSGLPSDRFSAERTGGSVSTLTIQRTQQEDSAVYLCASSSILDRGQNTEAFFGQGTRLTVV.

V and J are TRBV5-5 and TRBJ2-3; perhaps TRBD1 as D (5 bases). V was clipped by 4 bases and J by 5 bases, with 5 bases between them. The CDR3 is 11 residues long. CDR1 is SGHKS and CDR2 is YYEKEE in the germline V gene (reference sequence). CDR3 DNA: TGTGCCAGCAGCCAGGGAGATACGCAGTATTTT. Protein sequence: CASSQGDTQYF.

The V and J genes are TRBV30 and TRBJ1-2; a possible D gene is TRBD1 (6 bases). The CDR3 covers 16 residues. Germline-derived CDR1 and CDR2 are GTSNPN and SVGIG (reference sequence). Trimming took 5 bases from V and 7 from J, leaving 26 bases between them. The CDR3 nucleotides are TGTGCCTGGTCGAAAACCCACGGGACACTAATAGGTGGCTACACCTTC. It encodes CAWSKTHGTLIGGYTF.

The chain recombines TRBV2 with TRBJ2-5, with 7 nucleotides matching TRBD1. The CDR3 loop spans 14 amino acids. With V trimmed by 4 bases and J by 7 bases, 9 bases remained unmatched. CDR1 and CDR2 from the germline V gene are SNHLY and FYNNEI. CDR3 nucleotides: TGTGCCAGCAGTGGGGGACAGTCCGCGGGGACCCAGTACTTC. As protein: CASSGGQSAGTQYF.

The chain combines TRBV5-6 with TRBJ2-7; 7 nucleotides line up with TRBD1. This CDR3 has 16 residues. Losses at the gene ends were 4 bases for V and 5 bases for J; bases not matched to a gene: 15. Germline lookup yields CDR1 SGHDT and CDR2 YYEEEE. CDR3 nucleotides: TGTGCCAGCAGCACTAGAAAAAGGGGGCGCAGGGACGAGCAGTACTTC. As protein: CASSTRKRGRRDEQYF.

The chain links TRBV9 to TRBJ1-4, with 9 bases identical to TRBD1. Germline lookup yields CDR1 SGDLS and CDR2 YYNGEE. V lost 1 base, J lost 6 bases, and 10 bases stayed unmatched. The CDR3 is 17 amino acids. The CDR3 loop is CASSVTTGQGGDEKLFF. The DNA of the CDR3 is TGTGCCAGCAGCGTAACCACGGGACAGGGAGGCGATGAAAAACTGTTTTTT.

The rearrangement links TRBV19 to TRBJ2-3, with no clear D. The CDR3 consists of 13 residues. Trimming stripped 9 bases from V and 0 bases from J, with 10 bases between. From germline, CDR1 is LNHDA and CDR2 SQIVND (reference sequence). The CDR3 is CASRPASTDTQYF. The DNA for the CDR3 is TGTGCCAGCAGACCAGCGAGCACAGATACGCAGTATTTT.

As regards this clone: The identical CDR3 is also encoded by other nucleotide sequences in the sample. V and J are TRBV7-2 and TRBJ1-6, with 10 bases lining up with TRBD1. Germline trimming cut 0 bases from V and 5 bases from J; bases unmatched to any gene: 4. Germline V gives CDR1 SGHTA, CDR2 FQGNSA. The CDR3 is made up of 17 amino acids. This CDR3 reads CASSLARGTGDNSPLHF. CDR3 nucleotides: TGTGCCAGCAGCTTAGCGAGGGGGACAGGGGATAATTCACCCCTCCACTTT. Complete variable domain (other parts from reference TRBV7-2 and TRBJ1-6): GAGVSQSPSNKVTEKGKDVELRCDPISGHTALYWYRQSLGQGLEFLIYFQGNSAPDKSGLPSDRFSAERTGGSVSTLTIQRTQQEDSAVYLCASSLARGTGDNSPLHFGNGTRLTVT.

This chain joins TRBV5-6 and TRBJ2-3; no firm D call. CDR3 length: 15 residues. Trimming stripped 2 bases from V and 1 base from J, with 11 bases between. CDR1 and CDR2 from the germline V gene are SGHDT and YYEEEE. The CDR3 is CASSFGTRGTDTQYF. CDR3 DNA: TGTGCCAGCAGCTTCGGTACTCGCGGCACAGATACGCAGTATTTT.